This section outlines one T cell receptor (beta chain) sequence together with its context. Its antigen is not identified. V was pared by 5 bases and J by 0 bases, with 11 bases between. CDR3 size: 15 residues. Germline V gene data show CDR1 as LGHNA and CDR2 as YSLEER. The record originates from a study of T cell responses to AZD1222 COVID-19 vaccine. Study-wide points: White British people made up most donors, females outnumbered males, and clonal diversity was possibly underestimated. Distributed over spike, vaccine-associated CD4 TCRs predominated at 160-218 and 743-854.

Assay used: immunoSEQ multiplex PCR; TCRdb lists only in-frame clones, some missing. Of 200,000 or so clones in the sample, around 87% were seen once. The rearrangement joins TRBV4-3 to TRBJ1-3, with no clear D. The material was peripheral blood, obtained on day 0 of MenACWY control vaccination. The receptor was isolated from an adult in good health. This CDR3 reads CASSEGWSSGNTIYF. DNA for the CDR3: TGCGCCAGCAGCGAGGGCTGGAGCTCTGGAAACACCATATATTTT.